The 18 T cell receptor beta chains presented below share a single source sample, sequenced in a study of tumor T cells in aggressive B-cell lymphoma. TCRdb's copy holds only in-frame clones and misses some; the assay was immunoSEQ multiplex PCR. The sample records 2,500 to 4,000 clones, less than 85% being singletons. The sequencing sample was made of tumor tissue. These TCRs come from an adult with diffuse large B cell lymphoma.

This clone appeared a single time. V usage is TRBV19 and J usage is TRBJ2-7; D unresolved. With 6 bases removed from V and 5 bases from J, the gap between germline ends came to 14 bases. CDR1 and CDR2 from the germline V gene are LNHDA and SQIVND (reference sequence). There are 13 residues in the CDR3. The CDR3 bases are TGTGCCAGTAGGGGCCAGTCTTCGGACGAGCAGTACTTC. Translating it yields CASRGQSSDEQYF.

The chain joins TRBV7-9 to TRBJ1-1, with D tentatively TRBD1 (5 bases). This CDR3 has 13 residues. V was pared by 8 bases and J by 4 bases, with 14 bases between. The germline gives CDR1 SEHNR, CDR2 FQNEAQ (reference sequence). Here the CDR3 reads CASLGWGGTEAFF. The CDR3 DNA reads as TGTGCCAGCCTTGGTTGGGGGGGCACTGAAGCTTTCTTT.

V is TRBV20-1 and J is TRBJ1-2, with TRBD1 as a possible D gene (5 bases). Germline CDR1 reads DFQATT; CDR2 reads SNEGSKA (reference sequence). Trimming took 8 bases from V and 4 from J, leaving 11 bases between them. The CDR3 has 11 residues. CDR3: CSPQGSYGYTF. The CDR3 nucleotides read TGCAGTCCCCAGGGATCCTATGGCTACACCTTC.

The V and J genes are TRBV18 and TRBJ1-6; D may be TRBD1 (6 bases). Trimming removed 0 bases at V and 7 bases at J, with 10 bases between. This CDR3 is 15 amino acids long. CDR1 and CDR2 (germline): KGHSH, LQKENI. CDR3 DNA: TGTGCCAGCTCACCACCCCAGGGGTCAAATTCACCCCTCCACTTT. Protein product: CASSPPQGSNSPLHF.

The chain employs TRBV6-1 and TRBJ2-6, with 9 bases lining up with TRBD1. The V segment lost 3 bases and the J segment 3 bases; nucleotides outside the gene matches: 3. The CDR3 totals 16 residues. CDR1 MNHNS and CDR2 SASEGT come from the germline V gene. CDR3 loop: CASSEDRGFGANVLTF. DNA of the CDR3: TGTGCCAGCAGTGAGGACAGGGGTTTTGGGGCCAACGTCCTGACTTTC.

The CDR3 sequence is CASSPPWLAGFSEQFF. For the CDR3, the DNA is TGTGCCAGCTCACCACCTTGGCTAGCGGGGTTCAGTGAGCAGTTCTTC. This chain uses TRBV18 with TRBJ2-1; the match to TRBD2 covers 9 bases. This CDR3 spans 16 amino acids. Trimming removed 0 bases from V and 9 bases from J; junction bases left unmatched: 9. The V gene's germline CDR1 is KGHSH and CDR2 LQKENI.

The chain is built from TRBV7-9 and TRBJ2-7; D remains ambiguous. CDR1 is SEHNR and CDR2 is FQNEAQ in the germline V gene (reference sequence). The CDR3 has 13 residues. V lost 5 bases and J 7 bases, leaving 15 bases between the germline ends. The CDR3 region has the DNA TGTGCCAGCAGCGCCGGTACTATGTATGAGCAGTACTTC. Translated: CASSAGTMYEQYF. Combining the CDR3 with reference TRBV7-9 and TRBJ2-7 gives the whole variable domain DTGVSQNPRHKITKRGQNVTFRCDPISEHNRLYWYRQTLGQGPEFLTYFQNEAQLEKSRLLSDRFSAERPKGSFSTLEIQRTEQGDSAMYLCASSAGTMYEQYFGPGTRLTVT.

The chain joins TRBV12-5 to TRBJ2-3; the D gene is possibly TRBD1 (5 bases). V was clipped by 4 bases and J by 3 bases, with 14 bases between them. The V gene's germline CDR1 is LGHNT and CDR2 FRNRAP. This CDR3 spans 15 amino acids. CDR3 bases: TGTGCTAGTGGTTCGGACAATCCCTTAACAGATACGCAGTATTTT. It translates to CASGSDNPLTDTQYF.

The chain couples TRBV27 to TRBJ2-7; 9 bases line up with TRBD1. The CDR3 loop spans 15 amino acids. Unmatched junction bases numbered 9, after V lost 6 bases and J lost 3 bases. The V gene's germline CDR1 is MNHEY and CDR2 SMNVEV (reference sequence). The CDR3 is CASSLTGTGYYEQYF. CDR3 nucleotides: TGTGCCAGCAGCTTAACCGGGACAGGGTACTACGAGCAGTACTTC.

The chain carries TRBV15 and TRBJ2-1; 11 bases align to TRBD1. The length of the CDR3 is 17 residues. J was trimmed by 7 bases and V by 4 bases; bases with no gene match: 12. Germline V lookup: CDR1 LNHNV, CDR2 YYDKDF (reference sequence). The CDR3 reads CATSTSPGQGGWNEQFF. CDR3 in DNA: TGTGCCACCAGCACCTCTCCGGGACAGGGGGGTTGGAATGAGCAGTTCTTC.

CDR3 DNA: TGTGCCAGCAGTGACTGGACAGGGAGGACAGATACGCAGTATTTT. Residues: CASSDWTGRTDTQYF. This chain connects TRBV2 to TRBJ2-3, with 8 bases identical to TRBD1. V shed 3 bases and J 3 bases; nucleotides not matched to a gene: 5. The CDR3 covers 15 residues. Germline CDR1 and CDR2: SNHLY and FYNNEI.

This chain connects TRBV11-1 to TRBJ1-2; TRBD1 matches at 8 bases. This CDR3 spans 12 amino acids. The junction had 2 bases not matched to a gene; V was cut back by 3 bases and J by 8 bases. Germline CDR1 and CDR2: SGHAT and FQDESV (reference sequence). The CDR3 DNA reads TGTGCCAGCAGCTTGGACAGGGACGGCTACACCTTC. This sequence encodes CASSLDRDGYTF.

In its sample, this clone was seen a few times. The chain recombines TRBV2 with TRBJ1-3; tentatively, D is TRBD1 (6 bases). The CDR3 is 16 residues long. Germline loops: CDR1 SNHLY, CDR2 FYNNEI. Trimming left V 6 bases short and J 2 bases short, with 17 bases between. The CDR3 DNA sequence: TGTGCCAGCAGAGCAACGGGACATGGGCCTGGAAACACCATATATTTT. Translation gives CASRATGHGPGNTIYF.

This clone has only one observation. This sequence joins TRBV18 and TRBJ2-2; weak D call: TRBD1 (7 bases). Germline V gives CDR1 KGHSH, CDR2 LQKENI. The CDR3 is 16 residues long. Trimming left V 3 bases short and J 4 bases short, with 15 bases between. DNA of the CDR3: TGTGCCAGCTCACCCCAGGGGGGCGAAGGCACCGGGGAGCTGTTTTTT. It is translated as CASSPQGGEGTGELFF.

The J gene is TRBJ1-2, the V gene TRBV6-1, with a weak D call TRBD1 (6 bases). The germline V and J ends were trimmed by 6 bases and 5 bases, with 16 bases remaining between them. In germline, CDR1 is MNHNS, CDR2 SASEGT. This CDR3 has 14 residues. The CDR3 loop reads CASRDPGDGYGYTF. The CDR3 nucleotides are TGTGCCAGCAGGGACCCAGGGGACGGATATGGCTACACCTTC.

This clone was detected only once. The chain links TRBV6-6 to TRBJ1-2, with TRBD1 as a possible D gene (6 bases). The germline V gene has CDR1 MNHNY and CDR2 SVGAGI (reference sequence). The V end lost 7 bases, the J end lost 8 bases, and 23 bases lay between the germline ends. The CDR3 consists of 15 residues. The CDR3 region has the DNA TGTGCCAGCACCAGGGGTGGCAGAGTTTTTTCGGGCTACACCTTC. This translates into CASTRGGRVFSGYTF.

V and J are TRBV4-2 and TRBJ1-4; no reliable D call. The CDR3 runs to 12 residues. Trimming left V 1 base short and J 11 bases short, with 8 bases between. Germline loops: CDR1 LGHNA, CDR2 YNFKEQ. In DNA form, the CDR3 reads TGTGCCAGCAGCCAAGTCCTCGGGAAACTGTTTTTT. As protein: CASSQVLGKLFF.

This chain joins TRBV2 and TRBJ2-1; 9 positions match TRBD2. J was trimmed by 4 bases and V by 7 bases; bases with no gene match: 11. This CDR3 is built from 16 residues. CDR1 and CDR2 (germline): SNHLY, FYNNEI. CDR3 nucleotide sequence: TGTGCCAGCACGCGTGAAGCGGGGGGTCTATACAATGAGCAGTTCTTC. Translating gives CASTREAGGLYNEQFF.